This TCR beta chain was sequenced for a study of human T cells and chemical hapten exposure. At the level of the study: Throughout a study of approximately 25 weeks, patients underwent weekly scalp administration of diphenylcyclopropenone doses. Upper-back patch tests with 0.01% DPC were read at 6 days. Findings and limits, study-wide: Patch test score rose with PT1 expanded TCR count, significant at thresholds 8, 16 and 32, not 4.

Time point reported: patch test 2, 6 weeks after DPC sensitization. Specified treatment: therapeutic diphenylcyclopropenone sensitization with weekly scalp DPC. The table lists this clonotype with many counts. Antigen unknown. One entry per CDR3 protein results from TCRdb running MiXCR on the RACE reads. The table records some 42,000 distinct CDR3 sequences, 8% to 9.5% of them present only once. This receptor was obtained from a middle-aged woman with alopecia areata. Some clones in this sample may be carry-over from other donors' samples. Here the sequenced sample was whole blood, taken in connection with sensitization to the hapten diphenylcyclopropenone (DPC).

The CDR3 nucleotides read TGTGCCAGCAGCAGGCAAGGACTCCTCGGGACCCAGTACTTC. This encodes CASSRQGLLGTQYF. V usage is TRBV7-2 and J usage is TRBJ2-5; the D gene is possibly TRBD2 (5 bases). Germline V lookup: CDR1 SGHTA, CDR2 FQGNSA. The CDR3 length is 14 residues. Between the trimmed V and J ends, which lost 5 bases and 7 bases, there was a span of 17 bases.